The 20 T cell receptor beta chains given below trace back to one sample, sequenced in a study of T cell responses to AZD1222 COVID-19 vaccine. Assay: immunoSEQ multiplex PCR; the TCRdb copy retains only in-frame clones and omits some. This table has roughly 100,000 clones, 89% appearing once. The starting material was peripheral blood, obtained 28 days after the second AZD1222 dose. The receptors were sampled from an adult who received the AZD1222 COVID-19 vaccine.

This clone was seen just once. The chain combines TRBV3-1 (or the pseudogene TRBV3-2) with TRBJ2-5; 7 positions agree with TRBD2. CDR3 size: 15 residues. V was clipped by 4 bases and J by 2 bases; unmatched bases: 7. Germline V lookup: CDR1 LGHDT, CDR2 YNNKEL (reference sequence). The CDR3 is CASSRGEGLQETQYF. The DNA of the CDR3 is TGTGCCAGCAGCCGGGGGGAGGGCCTGCAAGAGACCCAGTACTTC.

Worth noting for this clone: Within the sample, other DNA sequences also encode this same CDR3. J is TRBJ2-7 and V is TRBV30, with D perhaps matching TRBD2 (6 bases). Germline CDR1 reads GTSNPN; CDR2 reads SVGIG (reference sequence). The CDR3 runs 13 residues. Trimming took off 6 bases at V and 3 bases at J, with 15 bases between the two ends. The CDR3 spells CACLGTSNYEQYF. CDR3 nucleotides: TGTGCCTGTTTGGGGACTTCAAACTACGAGCAGTACTTC.

The CDR3 protein is CSVSLLGTDTQYF. The CDR3 region has the DNA TGCAGCGTGTCCCTTTTGGGGACAGATACGCAGTATTTT. The chain links TRBV29-1 to TRBJ2-3; no clear D. Trimming removed 6 bases from V and 3 bases from J, with 13 bases in between. The CDR3 consists of 13 residues. Germline CDR1 and CDR2: SQVTM and ANQGSEA.

The rearrangement joins TRBV5-4 to TRBJ1-1; D is undetermined. The V end was cut by 4 bases, the J end by 2 bases, with 3 bases between. CDR3 length equals 11 residues. Germline loops: CDR1 SGHNT, CDR2 YYREEE (reference sequence). CDR3 coding DNA: TGTGCCAGCAGCGCCAACACTGAAGCTTTCTTT. It yields the protein CASSANTEAFF.

V and J are TRBV5-4 and TRBJ1-1, with D maybe TRBD1 (6 bases). This CDR3 contains 13 residues. CDR1 is SGHNT and CDR2 is YYREEE in the germline V gene (reference sequence). Trimming pared 4 bases from V and 1 base from J, leaving 8 bases between. CDR3 residues: CASSDRTNTEAFF. The CDR3 bases are TGTGCCAGCAGCGACAGGACGAACACTGAAGCTTTCTTT.

The V call is TRBV6-5, the J call TRBJ1-2; D gene unclear. Looked up from germline, CDR1 is MNHEY and CDR2 is SVGAGI. V lost 4 bases to trimming and J lost 10 bases, with 16 bases between them. The CDR3 is 13 residues long. In DNA form, the CDR3 reads TGTGCCAGCAGTTTACTCGAGAAGATTGACTACACCTTC. Protein: CASSLLEKIDYTF.

This sequence joins TRBV6-2 or TRBV6-3 and TRBJ2-2, with unresolved D. V lost 2 bases, J lost 0 bases, and 7 bases lay in between. The CDR3 runs 15 residues. The V gene's germline CDR1 is MNHEY and CDR2 SVGEGT. The CDR3, as DNA: TGTGCCAGCAGTTACCTACGGGCGAACACCGGGGAGCTGTTTTTT. Protein product: CASSYLRANTGELFF.

The rearrangement joins TRBV28 to TRBJ1-1, with 8 bases that match TRBD1. Trimming at V came to 6 bases and at J to 5 bases, leaving 14 bases not matched to a gene. Germline V gene data show CDR1 as MDHEN and CDR2 as SYDVKM. The length of the CDR3 is 16 residues. The CDR3 region has the DNA TGTGCCAGCAGGAGCGCAGGGGGCGCTTTAGGGACTGAAGCTTTCTTT. Amino acid sequence: CASRSAGGALGTEAFF.

The genes are TRBV19 and TRBJ2-5; D perhaps matches TRBD2 (5 bases). Germline V gives CDR1 LNHDA, CDR2 SQIVND (reference sequence). V gave up 3 bases and J gave up 5 bases, with 10 bases separating them. The CDR3 is 13 residues long. CDR3 protein: CASSIARGETQYF. In DNA form, the CDR3 reads TGTGCCAGTAGTATCGCTCGCGGGGAGACCCAGTACTTC.

The chain combines TRBV19 with TRBJ1-5, with D possibly TRBD1 on 6 matching bases. CDR3 size: 14 residues. Trimming removed 8 bases at V and 7 bases at J, with 18 bases between. Germline CDR1 LNHDA, CDR2 SQIVND (reference sequence). DNA for the CDR3: TGTGCCAGTTCAACGGGGGCGCGAGGGCAGCCCCAGCATTTT. Translation gives CASSTGARGQPQHF.

A few counts support this clone. V and J are TRBV5-5 and TRBJ1-1; D call uncertain. CDR1 is SGHKS and CDR2 is YYEKEE in the germline V gene (reference sequence). The CDR3 has 14 amino acids. V was trimmed by 2 bases and J by 1 base, leaving 9 bases between them. The CDR3 DNA sequence: TGTGCCAGCAGCTTAGGACGGTCGAACACTGAAGCTTTCTTT. Translation gives CASSLGRSNTEAFF.

The chain carries TRBV11-1 and TRBJ2-1; D gene ambiguous. This CDR3 is built from 13 residues. The V gene lost 2 bases and the J gene lost 4 bases, with 6 bases spanning the gap. Germline assignment: CDR1 SGHAT and CDR2 FQDESV (reference sequence). CDR3 loop: CASSLQIYNEQFF. The CDR3 DNA reads as TGTGCCAGCAGCTTACAGATATACAATGAGCAGTTCTTC.

The chain recombines TRBV3-1 (or the pseudogene TRBV3-2) with TRBJ2-7; D is ambiguous. V was pared by 5 bases and J by 5 bases, with 40 bases between. This CDR3 is built from 22 residues. Germline V gene data show CDR1 as LGHDT and CDR2 as YNNKEL (reference sequence). CDR3 nucleotide sequence: TGTGCCAGCAGCTCGGAATTCGCCGACCCCGACCCGTTAAGACGGTTGTCTGACGAGCAGTACTTC. Its translation is CASSSEFADPDPLRRLSDEQYF.

This clone was seen once. V usage is TRBV27 and J usage is TRBJ2-1, with 11 bases identical to TRBD2. Germline V gene sequence: CDR1 MNHEY, CDR2 SMNVEV (reference sequence). J was trimmed by 4 bases and V by 11 bases; bases with no gene match: 16. The CDR3 consists of 17 residues. CDR3 DNA: TGTGCCGGCCTGACTAGCGGGATGCCCTACCCATACAATGAGCAGTTCTTC. It translates to CAGLTSGMPYPYNEQFF.

The V gene is TRBV28, the J gene TRBJ1-2; 8 nucleotides line up with TRBD1. The trim removed 6 bases at V and 4 bases at J, leaving 10 bases unmatched. This CDR3 has 15 residues. Germline assignment: CDR1 MDHEN and CDR2 SYDVKM. CDR3 DNA sequence: TGTGCCAGCAGCCAACGGGACAGGAGCCTCTATGGCTACACCTTC. Protein sequence: CASSQRDRSLYGYTF.

The CDR3 DNA sequence: TGTGCCAGCAGCTTAATCGTCAGGGGGCCCCCCTACAATGAGCAGTTCTTC. Translated: CASSLIVRGPPYNEQFF. The chain employs TRBV7-2 and TRBJ2-1, with 8 bases matching TRBD1. This CDR3 is 17 amino acids long. Germline values: CDR1 SGHTA, CDR2 FQGNSA. The junction had 8 bases not matched to a gene; V was cut back by 2 bases and J by 2 bases.

The chain is built from TRBV6-2 or TRBV6-3 and TRBJ2-1, with D unclear. CDR1 and CDR2 (germline): MNHEY, SVGEGT. V lost 2 bases, J lost 9 bases, and 11 bases lay in between. CDR3 size: 13 residues. CDR3 sequence reads: CASSYVGFGEQFF. The CDR3 nucleotides read TGTGCCAGCAGTTACGTTGGTTTCGGTGAGCAGTTCTTC.

The chain is built from TRBV11-2 and TRBJ2-3, with 7 bases identical to TRBD2. Trimming took 3 bases from V and 3 from J; bases not matched to a gene: 9. Germline CDR1 and CDR2: SGHAT and FQNNGV. This CDR3 has 16 amino acids. For the CDR3, the DNA is TGTGCCAGCAGCTTTAGCGGGCGGGAGAGGACAGATACGCAGTATTTT. This codes for CASSFSGRERTDTQYF.

CDR3 region: CASSDDRGPYNEQFF. CDR3 in DNA: TGTGCCAGCAGTGACGACAGGGGGCCCTACAATGAGCAGTTCTTC. The J gene is TRBJ2-1, the V gene TRBV6-4; 10 bases agree with TRBD1. V shed 2 bases, J shed 2 bases, and the junction held 0 bases outside the gene matches. Germline V lookup: CDR1 MRHNA, CDR2 SNTAGT. CDR3 length: 15 residues.

This chain connects TRBV18 to TRBJ1-1; D unclear. The length of the CDR3 is 13 residues. Looked up from germline, CDR1 is KGHSH and CDR2 is LQKENI. V lost 3 bases and J lost 2, with 7 bases in between. CDR3 amino acids: CASSPAVNTEAFF. DNA of the CDR3: TGTGCCAGCTCACCCGCGGTTAACACTGAAGCTTTCTTT.